This T cell receptor (beta chain) was captured in a study of blood T cell repertoires in COVID-19 (dated by TCRdb to the early 2020s). Study-level background: Samples covering the acute and convalescent phases of COVID-19 were provided by collaborators in the United States, Italy and Spain. Samples were obtained from the ongoing ImmuneRACE study (first 160 participants) and from about 1,300 subjects provided by 6 global collaborators. The prospective study material was composed of cDNA or gDNA derived from T cells, B-cell-depleted T cells, or PBMCs. The repertoires were made available in a free public database intended to serve as a resource for research on the immune response to SARS-CoV-2. Sample metadata almost always included a de-identified subject ID, COVID-19 status, age in years and sex. The dataset comprised deeply sampled blood TCRbeta repertoires from subjects exposed to, actively infected with, or recovered from COVID-19. Where HLA class I and class II types were available, the types were taken from metadata supplied by the sample provider, not from assay-based typing. Study-wide findings and limitations: The amount of clinical and demographic metadata varied by source and participant and was provided uncurated.

The immunoSEQ Assay, a bias-controlled multiplex PCR, was used to amplify TCRbeta CDR3 regions from genomic DNA. The paper's processing steps were these. The number of nucleated cells in each sample was estimated from the amplification of reference gene primers within the assay. Sequence reads were collapsed and filtered to measure the absolute abundance of every unique TCRbeta CDR3 rearrangement. For each sample, productive Simpson clonality was calculated by taking the square root of Simpson's diversity index across productive rearrangements. Entries here come from immuneACCESS through TCRdb and include only in-frame sequences with V and J called. Some clones fail to appear in such tables; in the studies checked, an unresolved V gene covers under half of the shortfall, and the cause of the remainder is unknown. V, J and clone size reflect that table, while D and trimming were determined from the DNA. Across this sample there are under 35,000 clones, with approximately 91% seen only once. 5% to 7% of the sample goes to the ten largest clones.

The collaborating institutions used their own protocols to collect whole blood in K2EDTA tubes. Collaborator samples were shipped for TCRbeta analysis as frozen whole blood, isolated PBMCs, or DNA extracted from either sample type. Measured from the cysteine to the phenylalanine, the CDR3 is 16 residues long. Only the CDR3 portion is preserved as DNA: 48 bases, with reading frame beginning at the first base. Looking up the germline V gene yields CDR1 MNHEY and CDR2 SVGAGI. V and J are truncated by 2 bases and 5 bases respectively, leaving an intervening sequence of 16 bases. Concerning this clone itself: Its specific antigen is unknown. Nothing much larger sits one base from this clone, and base qualities are not available.

Rearrangement joined TRBV6-5 to TRBJ2-4; the D region possibly corresponds to TRBD1 (8 bases align). This TCR was recovered from a human donor in a cohort sampled during active COVID-19. The specimen sequenced was peripheral blood. Read as DNA, the sequence is TGTGCCAGCAGTTACGGGACAGGCGGGGGCGAAAACATTCAGTACTTC. Translated, it reads CASSYGTGGGENIQYF.